This entry features one T cell receptor (beta chain) sequence. Its cognate antigen is unknown. Germline CDR1 and CDR2: MNHNY and SVGAGI (reference sequence). This CDR3 is 12 amino acids long. The V and J ends lost 2 bases and 7 bases respectively, with 8 bases between them. Using immunoSEQ multiplex PCR, the repertoire was profiled, and TCRdb retains in-frame clones only, with some absent. The sample shows about 97,000 clones, 80% to 95% of them seen only once. This sample stems from a study of graft-versus-host responses after intestinal transplantation. Turning to the study itself: Transplantation in recipients was multivisceral, liver-intestinal, or isolated intestinal. All recipients got anti-thymocyte globulin induction, then tacrolimus and steroids for about 3 years. General study findings and limits: GvH clones appeared in recipient marrow, some first in ileum or blood.

This specimen was PBMCs, taken approximately 420 days after intestinal transplant. The chain uses TRBV6-6 and TRBJ1-1; unclear D gene. The sequence was collected from a human patient who received an intestinal transplant, so some T cells may come from the graft donor. Written as DNA, the CDR3 is TGTGCCAGCAGTTACCCGGACGGTGAAGCTTTCTTT. Its protein is CASSYPDGEAFF.